What follows are 7 T cell receptor beta chains derived from one specimen sequenced in a study of metastatic and nonmetastatic thyroid tumors. Prior to thyroid surgery, none of the patients had received any treatment. Using MiXCR, TCRdb re-called clones from the PCR reads. The sample records around 26,000 clones, 13% being singletons. The sample comprised blood. These receptors came from a female donor with papillary thyroid cancer or a benign thyroid nodule (not recorded which). Some clones in this sample may be carry-over from other donors' samples.

This clone was recorded at least ten times. The chain couples TRBV6-1 to TRBJ2-3, with 9 bases fitting TRBD1. Trimming removed 6 bases from V and 3 bases from J; junction bases left unmatched: 4. Germline values: CDR1 MNHNS, CDR2 SASEGT. The CDR3 spans 14 residues. The CDR3 DNA is TGTGCCAGCAGCCCGGGACAGGGAACAGATACGCAGTATTTT. This encodes CASSPGQGTDTQYF.

This clone came up many times. V and J are TRBV4-1 and TRBJ2-3, with TRBD1 as a possible D gene (6 bases). Germline values: CDR1 MGHRA, CDR2 YSYEKL. The CDR3 is made up of 16 amino acids. V shed 4 bases and J shed 2 bases, with 16 bases lying between them. The CDR3 loop is CASSLTGSGVTDTQYF. The CDR3 DNA reads as TGCGCCAGCAGCCTTACAGGGTCTGGAGTCACAGATACGCAGTATTTT.

Many counts were recorded for this clone. The CDR3 here is CASSLLAGFTDTQYF. The CDR3 nucleotides are TGTGCCAGCAGTTTATTAGCGGGATTCACAGATACGCAGTATTTT. The V call is TRBV27, the J call TRBJ2-3, with 8 nucleotides matching TRBD2. J gave up 2 bases and V 1 base, and 2 bases lay outside the gene matches. Germline V gives CDR1 MNHEY, CDR2 SMNVEV (reference sequence). The CDR3 contains 15 residues.

This clone was seen repeatedly, ten times or more. This rearrangement joins TRBV5-4 to TRBJ1-1; possibly TRBD1 for D (6 bases). CDR3 length: 14 amino acids. From germline, CDR1 is SGHNT and CDR2 YYREEE (reference sequence). V lost 0 bases to trimming and J lost 10 bases, with 16 bases between them. CDR3 nucleotides: TGTGCCAGCAGCTTGGGGGGGCAGGTCAGAGGAGCTTTCTTT. This codes for CASSLGGQVRGAFF.

This clone was seen repeatedly, ten times or more. The chain couples TRBV6-1 to TRBJ1-3; the D is unclear. Trimming removed 0 bases from V and 3 bases from J, with 6 bases in between. The CDR3 loop spans 14 amino acids. CDR1 and CDR2 from the germline V gene are MNHNS and SASEGT. Written as DNA, the CDR3 is TGTGCCAGCAGTGAAGCGATCAATGGAAACACCATATATTTT. This codes for CASSEAINGNTIYF.

There are many counts of this clone. This sequence joins TRBV11-1 and TRBJ2-3; 9 bases match TRBD2. In germline, CDR1 is SGHAT, CDR2 FQDESV (reference sequence). The V and J ends lost 0 bases and 2 bases, in that order; junction bases with no gene match: 3. The CDR3 has 16 residues. CDR3 protein: CASSLAQRGDTDTQYF. CDR3 sequence (DNA): TGTGCCAGCAGCTTAGCCCAGCGGGGGGACACAGATACGCAGTATTTT.

This clone was detected ten times or more. The CDR3 DNA follows: TGTGCCAGCAGCTTAGTACGGGGGCGGGCCTATGGCTACACCTTC. As protein: CASSLVRGRAYGYTF. This chain uses TRBV11-2 with TRBJ1-2; maybe TRBD1 (6 bases). This CDR3 spans 15 amino acids. V lost 1 base, J lost 4 bases, and 13 bases lay in between. Germline CDR1 reads SGHAT; CDR2 reads FQNNGV. The full variable domain, in which reference TRBV11-2 and TRBJ1-2 provide the parts outside the CDR3, is EAGVAQSPRYKIIEKRQSVAFWCNPISGHATLYWYQQILGQGPKLLIQFQNNGVVDDSQLPKDRFSAERLKGVDSTLKIQPAKLEDSAVYLCASSLVRGRAYGYTFGSGTRLTVV.